The 5 T cell receptor beta chains below come from one sample, sequenced in a study of blood T cell repertoires in COVID-19 (dated by TCRdb to the early 2020s). Library construction relied on the immunoSEQ multiplex PCR assay. This immuneACCESS table, as held by TCRdb, lists in-frame sequences with V and J called but not all clones. Of the missing ones, under half trace to an unresolved V gene in checked studies; the others have no known cause. The sample table records 250,000 to 300,000 clones; around 90% of these occur just once. The top ten hold roughly 2.4% of the sample. The sample comprised peripheral blood. All receptors come from a woman between 50 and 59 years old who had recovered from COVID-19.

V gene TRBV7-6 combines with J gene TRBJ2-5; the match to TRBD2 covers 14 bases. The CDR3 covers 17 residues. Germline trimming cut 8 bases from V and 4 bases from J; bases unmatched to any gene: 12. The germline V gene encodes CDR1 SGHVS and CDR2 FNYEAQ. CDR3 protein: CASRPTSGRARGETQYF. The CDR3 nucleotides read TGTGCCAGCCGTCCGACTAGCGGGAGGGCCCGAGGAGAGACCCAGTACTTC. The whole variable domain, filled in from reference TRBV7-6 and TRBJ2-5, reads GAGVSQSPRYKVTKRGQDVALRCDPISGHVSLYWYRQALGQGPEFLTYFNYEAQQDKSGLPNDRFSAERPEGSISTLTIQRTEQRDSAMYRCASRPTSGRARGETQYFGPGTRLLVL.

A single count supports this clone. V usage is TRBV11-2 and J usage is TRBJ1-3; unclear D gene. Germline values: CDR1 SGHAT, CDR2 FQNNGV. This CDR3 comprises 14 residues. The V gene lost 2 bases and the J gene lost 2 bases, with 7 bases spanning the gap. CDR3 residues: CASSLMRAGNTIYF. Here the CDR3 DNA reads TGTGCCAGCAGCTTAATGAGGGCTGGAAACACCATATATTTT.

The chain carries TRBV7-2 and TRBJ2-5; 7 bases align to TRBD2. This CDR3 has 16 residues. Germline trimming cut 5 bases from V and 4 bases from J; bases unmatched to any gene: 13. Germline lookup yields CDR1 SGHTA and CDR2 FQGNSA. This chain's CDR3 is CASSPGWGGLGETQYF. The CDR3 DNA follows: TGTGCCAGCAGCCCAGGCTGGGGGGGGTTAGGAGAGACCCAGTACTTC.

The chain joins TRBV6-5 to TRBJ2-5, with D hard to call. CDR1 and CDR2 (germline): MNHEY, SVGAGI. The CDR3 consists of 11 residues. Trimming removed 11 bases at V and 5 bases at J, with 12 bases between. The CDR3 DNA follows: TGTGCCGCTCAATCCAGGGAGACCCAGTACTTC. Its translation is CAAQSRETQYF.

CDR3: CASSYSGAALYGYTF. DNA for the CDR3: TGTGCCAGCAGTTACAGCGGGGCGGCCCTCTATGGCTACACCTTC. This chain joins TRBV6-2 or TRBV6-3 and TRBJ1-2; D is perhaps TRBD1 (5 bases). CDR1 is MNHEY, CDR2 SVGEGT, per germline. Trimming stripped 2 bases from V and 4 bases from J, with 14 bases between. The CDR3 covers 15 residues.